Listed below are T cell receptor beta chains from one sample, sequenced in a study of Graves' ophthalmopathy and Graves' hyperthyroidism. TCRdb recomputed calls from the multiplex PCR reads with MiXCR, one row per CDR3 protein. Among over 650,000 distinct CDR3 sequences listed, roughly two fifths were seen once. Source material: peripheral blood. The receptor set was obtained from an adult man with Graves' ophthalmopathy. CDR3s include the opening cysteine and the closing phenylalanine or tryptophan. D genes are given only for firm matches. Rows give clone size only sometimes, using once, few, many, or a class for an expanded clone.

len: 13; v_gene: TRBV10-3; j_gene: TRBJ1-1; d_gene: -; abundance: many; CDR3nt: TGTGCCAGCATCGGTGGTCGAGACACTGAAGCTTTCTTT; CDR3aa: CASIGGRDTEAFF
len: 11; v_gene: TRBV10-3; j_gene: TRBJ2-7; d_gene: TRBD2; abundance: many; CDR3nt: TGTGCCATCAGTGCGACTAGCCTAGTGTACTTC; CDR3aa: CAISATSLVYF
len: 16; v_gene: TRBV11-1; j_gene: TRBJ1-1; d_gene: TRBD1; abundance: -; CDR3nt: TGTGCCAGCAGCGTAGACAGGGAGCCGATGAACACTGAAGCTTTCTTT; CDR3aa: CASSVDREPMNTEAFF
len: 14; v_gene: TRBV30; j_gene: TRBJ1-6; d_gene: -; abundance: -; CDR3nt: TGTGCCTGGAGTGTATACAGGGACGATTCACCCCTCCACTTT; CDR3aa: CAWSVYRDDSPLHF
len: 10; v_gene: TRBV25-1; j_gene: TRBJ2-6; d_gene: -; abundance: -; CDR3nt: TGTGCTAGTGGGGCCAACGTCCTGACTTTC; CDR3aa: CASGANVLTF
len: 14; v_gene: TRBV9; j_gene: TRBJ2-2; d_gene: TRBD1; abundance: -; CDR3nt: TGTGCCAGCAGCGGACAGGGACCCACCGGGGAGCTGTTTTTT; CDR3aa: CASSGQGPTGELFF
len: 14; v_gene: TRBV2; j_gene: TRBJ2-6; d_gene: -; abundance: many; CDR3nt: TGTGCCAGCAGTGAGACCCCTGGGGCCAACGTCCTGACTTTC; CDR3aa: CASSETPGANVLTF
len: 17; v_gene: TRBV19; j_gene: TRBJ2-6; d_gene: TRBD2; abundance: once; CDR3nt: TGTGCCAGTAGTGAAGACCTAGCGGGGTCCGGGGCCAACGTCCTGACTTTC; CDR3aa: CASSEDLAGSGANVLTF
len: 15; v_gene: TRBV5-1; j_gene: TRBJ1-1; d_gene: TRBD1; abundance: many; CDR3nt: TGCGCCAGCAGCCTTTACAGGGGGATGAACACTGAAGCTTTCTTT; CDR3aa: CASSLYRGMNTEAFF
len: 15; v_gene: TRBV7-6; j_gene: TRBJ1-5; d_gene: -; abundance: many; CDR3nt: TGTGCCAGCAGCTTAGTGGCTGGATTCAATCAGCCCCAGCATTTT; CDR3aa: CASSLVAGFNQPQHF
len: 12; v_gene: TRBV15; j_gene: TRBJ1-2; d_gene: -; abundance: -; CDR3nt: TGTGCCACCAGCAGGTCGGGGTATGGCTACACCTTC; CDR3aa: CATSRSGYGYTF
len: 15; v_gene: TRBV19; j_gene: TRBJ1-1; d_gene: -; abundance: many; CDR3nt: TGTGCCAGTAGTATCACGTGGGGCCCTCACACTGAAGCTTTCTTT; CDR3aa: CASSITWGPHTEAFF
len: 14; v_gene: TRBV10-3; j_gene: TRBJ2-5; d_gene: -; abundance: many; CDR3nt: TGTGCCATCAGCGCCGGGGGCACCTCAGAGACCCAGTACTTC; CDR3aa: CAISAGGTSETQYF
len: 13; v_gene: TRBV29-1; j_gene: TRBJ2-2; d_gene: -; abundance: -; CDR3nt: TGCAGCGTTGTGACGGGGGATGTCGGCGAGCTGTTTTTT; CDR3aa: CSVVTGDVGELFF
len: 12; v_gene: TRBV20-1; j_gene: TRBJ1-1; d_gene: -; abundance: many; CDR3nt: TGCAGTGCTACTGCAGGGATCACTGAAGCTTTCTTT; CDR3aa: CSATAGITEAFF
len: 19; v_gene: TRBV5-1; j_gene: TRBJ1-5; d_gene: TRBD1; abundance: few; CDR3nt: TGCGCCAGCAGATACGAGACCGGGACAGGGGGCGCGAGCAATCAGCCCCAGCATTTT; CDR3aa: CASRYETGTGGASNQPQHF
len: 15; v_gene: TRBV5-1; j_gene: TRBJ2-5; d_gene: -; abundance: -; CDR3nt: TGCGCCAGCAGCTTGACCGTAGCGGACCAAGAGACCCAGTACTTC; CDR3aa: CASSLTVADQETQYF
len: 15; v_gene: TRBV6-1; j_gene: TRBJ2-2; d_gene: -; abundance: -; CDR3nt: TGTGCCAGCAGTGAAAGGGGTCACAGCACCGGGGAGCTGTTTTTT; CDR3aa: CASSERGHSTGELFF
len: 15; v_gene: TRBV5-1; j_gene: TRBJ1-1; d_gene: TRBD1; abundance: -; CDR3nt: TGCGCCAGCAGCTTGAACAGGGGGAGGAACACTGAAGCTTTCTTT; CDR3aa: CASSLNRGRNTEAFF
len: 16; v_gene: TRBV19; j_gene: TRBJ1-5; d_gene: TRBD1; abundance: -; CDR3nt: TGTGCCAGTAGTAGCCGTCGACAGGGGGCGGCTCAGCCCCAGCATTTT; CDR3aa: CASSSRRQGAAQPQHF